The rows below give T cell receptor beta chains drawn from one sample of a study of T cell changes during pregnancy in multiple sclerosis. TCRdb's table, derived via immunoSEQ multiplex PCR, lists solely in-frame clones and lacks some. The sample yields about 38,000 clones, around 90% seen once. Sequencing was performed on CD8+ T cells from peripheral blood mononuclear cells, taken after pregnancy. Receptors originate from a female donor with multiple sclerosis, enrolled in a pregnancy study. Each CDR3 is given without its conserved first and last residue. The order of the fields is V gene, CDR3 protein.

TRBV4-1 | ASSGTSGPLSADTQY
TRBV2 | AIRTSGNSYEQY
TRBV27 | ARNWTAQELGYGYT
TRBV5-4 | ASSSPDRERTGELF
TRBV2 | ASTSGEGIQY
TRBV19 | ASSPQGRAGELF
TRBV4-1 | ASSPERTVANQPQH
TRBV27 | ASSSFRDSVNTEAF
TRBV9 | ASSVEGGQGATGELF
TRBV7-3 | ASSPTGGGADTQY
TRBV6-5 | ASSPRRSGGGELF
TRBV5-8 | ASRERTGTYNEQF
TRBV25-1 | ASSGHQGQGNTEAF
TRBV30 | AWSPNRVWLF
TRBV7-6 | ASSYQPGTRPNTGELF
TRBV7-9 | ASSINTEAF
TRBV15 | ATSRVNREGSDYGYT
TRBV28 | ASSLVGLDPDTQY
TRBV6-4 | ASSETSGSMSEQF
TRBV5-1 | ASSRIAGDVAGELF
TRBV7-9 | ASSLGTGTGNYEQY
TRBV7-9 | ASSLDYAETQY
TRBV9 | ASSGGLAGGLWEQF
TRBV27 | ASSADMSSYNEQF
TRBV27 | ASSSRRGAEANTEAF
TRBV30 | ACGAGYEQY
TRBV19 | ASSIQGTNTGELF
TRBV5-6 | ASRGGGANTEAF
TRBV5-5 | ASSLDSESGVYGYT
TRBV27 | ASRLRAAADTGELF
TRBV10-2 | ASSERVRGRNEAF
TRBV15 | ATSRWTGENQPQH
TRBV7-9 | ASSRDRGQWNTEAF
TRBV15 | ATSRGQAPNYEQY
TRBV10-3 | AISESMGSSYNEQF
TRBV2 | ASSLQGAGEKLF
TRBV9 | ASSPTGAGETQY
TRBV5-1 | ASSTGTSGGGSSYEQY
TRBV25-1 | ASSEERVTGELF
TRBV19 | ASSRGGQIWMGQETQY
TRBV29-1 | SVEGLQSSYNEQF
TRBV7-9 | ASSLERGGPYEQY
TRBV5-6 | ASSLTVNSYEQY
TRBV2 | ASSGKGPNTIY
TRBV27 | ASSLVRGGRHNEQF
TRBV1 | TSSQAGTSDQETQY
TRBV7-9 | ASSSRGVGYT
TRBV29-1 | SYLGGRLSSYNEQF
TRBV27 | ASRPVGREGLGARSYNEQF
TRBV10-2 | ASSSGIPYEQY
TRBV7-2 | ASSLTGEQF
TRBV5-1 | ASSLRGGTSGANVLT
TRBV5-8 | ASSRGTGRRYEQY
TRBV27 | ASSFQGRGSYNEQF